Below, 10 T cell receptor beta chains from the same sample are listed, as sequenced in a study of graft-versus-host responses after intestinal transplantation. Profiled with immunoSEQ multiplex PCR; TCRdb holds only in-frame clones, not every one. The table records about 24,000 clones, 40% of them present only once. Source: alloreactive CD4+ T cells from a mixed lymphocyte reaction culture, taken before intestinal transplant. Subset described: CFSE-low proliferating T cells sorted from roughly 6-day pre-transplant mixed lymphocyte reaction (GvH or HvG direction). Source of these receptors: a human patient who received an intestinal transplant.

V is TRBV7-9 and J is TRBJ2-3, with D possibly matching TRBD2 (6 bases). The CDR3 covers 13 residues. Germline CDR1 reads SEHNR; CDR2 reads FQNEAQ (reference sequence). The V end was cut by 3 bases, the J end by 8 bases, with 12 bases between. The CDR3 coding sequence is TGTGCCAGCAGCTTGATTCGGGGAGGTACGCAGTATTTT. As protein: CASSLIRGGTQYF. The entire variable domain, with the rest obtained from reference TRBV7-9 and TRBJ2-3, is as follows: DTGVSQNPRHKITKRGQNVTFRCDPISEHNRLYWYRQTLGQGPEFLTYFQNEAQLEKSRLLSDRFSAERPKGSFSTLEIQRTEQGDSAMYLCASSLIRGGTQYFGPGTRLTVL.

The chain is built from TRBV6-5 and TRBJ1-3, with unresolved D. The CDR3 is 16 amino acids. From germline, CDR1 is MNHEY and CDR2 SVGAGI. V dropped 3 bases and J dropped 0 bases, with 12 bases sitting between them. The CDR3: CASSYTPVHSGNTIYF. The CDR3 coding sequence is TGTGCCAGCAGTTATACCCCGGTCCACTCTGGAAACACCATATATTTT.

The chain couples TRBV6-5 to TRBJ1-5, with D perhaps matching TRBD1 (5 bases). Germline CDR1 and CDR2: MNHEY and SVGAGI. This CDR3 region has 14 residues. V gave up 2 bases and J gave up 6 bases, with 11 bases separating them. The CDR3, as DNA: TGTGCCAGCAGTTACGGGAGGAGGGGTCAGCCCCAGCATTTT. It encodes CASSYGRRGQPQHF.

This clone was recorded a few times. The chain has TRBV5-1 and TRBJ2-3, with D uncertain. Trimming left V 0 bases short and J 0 bases short, with 8 bases between. Germline CDR1 and CDR2: SGHRS and YFSETQ. The length of the CDR3 is 15 residues. CDR3 sequence (DNA): TGCGCCAGCAGCTTGGGCTATTCTAGCACAGATACGCAGTATTTT. This translates into CASSLGYSSTDTQYF.

The chain links TRBV19 to TRBJ1-1; TRBD1 agrees at 7 bases. In germline, CDR1 is LNHDA, CDR2 SQIVND (reference sequence). The CDR3 is 13 residues long. V trimming: 5 bases; J trimming: 4 bases; junction bases outside the gene matches: 4. The CDR3 coding sequence is TGTGCCAGTAGTTCCCAGGGGGGCACTGAAGCTTTCTTT. Residues: CASSSQGGTEAFF.

The rearrangement links TRBV6-5 to TRBJ1-1; D is uncertain. The germline CDR1 and CDR2 sequences are MNHEY and SVGAGI. The CDR3 is 13 amino acids. V lost 4 bases to trimming and J lost 6 bases, with 12 bases between them. CDR3: CASSSRPGAEAFF. CDR3 DNA: TGTGCCAGCAGTTCTCGGCCCGGGGCTGAAGCTTTCTTT.

The V call is TRBV7-9, the J call TRBJ2-3, with D perhaps TRBD1 (5 bases). V was shortened by 1 base and J by 1 base, with 21 bases between the two germline ends. Germline V gene data show CDR1 as SEHNR and CDR2 as FQNEAQ (reference sequence). This CDR3 is 19 amino acids long. This CDR3 is CASSLVGAWGSAGTDTQYF. As DNA, the CDR3 is TGTGCCAGCAGCTTAGTTGGAGCCTGGGGCTCTGCAGGCACAGATACGCAGTATTTT.

This chain uses TRBV19 with TRBJ2-7; 8 bases align to TRBD2. With 6 bases clipped from V and 1 base from J, the junction kept 11 bases outside the gene matches. The germline CDR1 and CDR2 sequences are LNHDA and SQIVND (reference sequence). The CDR3 totals 16 residues. The CDR3 coding sequence is TGTGCCAGTAGGCCGGCCAGGAGCGGGAGATCCTACGAGCAGTACTTC. It translates to CASRPARSGRSYEQYF.

This clone was counted only a few times. This chain uses TRBV4-3 with TRBJ2-1; 13 bases are a match to TRBD2. V lost 2 bases, J lost 6 bases, and 1 base stayed unmatched. This CDR3 region has 15 residues. The germline V gene encodes CDR1 LGHNA and CDR2 YSLEER. CDR3 coding DNA: TGCGCCAGCAGCCAAACTAGCGGGGGGGCCAATGAGCAGTTCTTC. This encodes CASSQTSGGANEQFF.

V is TRBV19 and J is TRBJ1-4; a possible D gene is TRBD1 (5 bases). Trimming shortened V by 2 bases and J by 2 bases, and 9 bases separated the two germline ends. Germline V CDR1 and CDR2: LNHDA, SQIVND (reference sequence). This CDR3 contains 15 residues. The CDR3 here is CASSIKQETNEKLFF. CDR3 sequence (DNA): TGTGCCAGTAGTATAAAACAGGAGACTAATGAAAAACTGTTTTTT. Combining the CDR3 with reference TRBV19 and TRBJ1-4 gives the whole variable domain DGGITQSPKYLFRKEGQNVTLSCEQNLNHDAMYWYRQDPGQGLRLIYYSQIVNDFQKGDIAEGYSVSREKKESFPLTVTSAQKNPTAFYLCASSIKQETNEKLFFGSGTQLSVL.